The rows below give T cell receptor beta chains drawn from one sample of a study of T cell repertoires in cytomegalovirus infection. What these receptors recognize is not known. TCRdb reprocessed the reads via MiXCR and lists one record per CDR3 protein. The table lists around 800,000 distinct CDR3 sequences, 30% to 35% of them singletons, with around 11% in the top ten. This specimen was cultured CD8+ T cells from PBMCs, taken from culture after CMV antigen stimulation. These receptors originate from a human donor in good health (CMV status not recorded). Some clones in this sample may be carry-over from other donors' samples. The CDR3 runs from the conserved cysteine through the conserved F or W. D genes are given only for firm matches. Size is omitted from some rows. Given values are once, few, many or a class for expanded clones.

j_gene: TRBJ2-2; abundance: NA; d_gene: NA; v_gene: TRBV27; CDR3nt: TGTGCCAGCAGGACCTTCAGCGGGGAGCTGTTTTTT; CDR3aa: CASRTFSGELFF
j_gene: TRBJ1-2; abundance: many; d_gene: TRBD1; v_gene: TRBV27; CDR3nt: TGTGCCAGCAGACCCTTGACAGGGTTTAGCAACGGCTACACCTTC; CDR3aa: CASRPLTGFSNGYTF
j_gene: TRBJ2-3; abundance: few; d_gene: TRBD2; v_gene: TRBV29-1; CDR3nt: TGCAGCGTTAGCGGGGGAGTCACAGATACGCAGTATTTT; CDR3aa: CSVSGGVTDTQYF
j_gene: TRBJ2-5; abundance: NA; d_gene: TRBD2; v_gene: TRBV7-9; CDR3nt: TGTGCCAGCAGCCGAAAGATGCTAGCGGGGGCCTTACAAGAGACCCAGTACTTC; CDR3aa: CASSRKMLAGALQETQYF
j_gene: TRBJ1-2; abundance: NA; d_gene: TRBD1; v_gene: TRBV7-3; CDR3nt: TGTGCCAGCAGCTTAGACCGGACAGGGGGCGTAAGCTATGGCTACACCTTC; CDR3aa: CASSLDRTGGVSYGYTF
j_gene: TRBJ2-2; abundance: few; d_gene: TRBD1; v_gene: TRBV2; CDR3nt: TGTGCCAGCAGTGACCCGGACAGGGGAGTCACCGGGGAGCTGTTTTTT; CDR3aa: CASSDPDRGVTGELFF
j_gene: TRBJ1-1; abundance: many; d_gene: NA; v_gene: TRBV20-1; CDR3nt: TGCAGTGCCAGTCCCCGACGAGGAACTGAAGCTTTCTTT; CDR3aa: CSASPRRGTEAFF
j_gene: TRBJ2-1; abundance: NA; d_gene: TRBD1; v_gene: TRBV12-5; CDR3nt: TGTGCTAGTGGTTTCGCCGTCCTAGGACAGGGTTACAATGAGCAGTTCTTC; CDR3aa: CASGFAVLGQGYNEQFF
j_gene: TRBJ2-2; abundance: NA; d_gene: NA; v_gene: TRBV19; CDR3nt: TGTGCCAGCAGCACCCAAACCAGAGGCACCGGGGAGCTGTTTTTT; CDR3aa: CASSTQTRGTGELFF
j_gene: TRBJ2-2; abundance: many; d_gene: TRBD2; v_gene: TRBV25-1; CDR3nt: TGTGCCAGCAGTGACCGCGGGGGGGGCAACACCGGGGAGCTGTTTTTT; CDR3aa: CASSDRGGGNTGELFF
j_gene: TRBJ2-3; abundance: NA; d_gene: NA; v_gene: TRBV9; CDR3nt: TGTGCCAGCAGCGTAGCTGCGAGCGGTGCCACAGATACGCAGTATTTT; CDR3aa: CASSVAASGATDTQYF
j_gene: TRBJ2-2; abundance: few; d_gene: TRBD2; v_gene: TRBV6-2/TRBV6-3; CDR3nt: TGTGCCAGCCTTGGACTAGCGGGGGTCGACGCCGGGGAGCTGTTTTTT; CDR3aa: CASLGLAGVDAGELFF
j_gene: TRBJ2-3; abundance: many; d_gene: NA; v_gene: TRBV6-1; CDR3nt: TGTGCCAGCAGTGTATTAGGGGGTCCCACAGATACGCAGTATTTT; CDR3aa: CASSVLGGPTDTQYF
j_gene: TRBJ2-5; abundance: few; d_gene: NA; v_gene: TRBV7-6; CDR3nt: TGTGCCAGCAGCCCCCCAGGGGAGGGCCGGGAGACCCAGTACTTC; CDR3aa: CASSPPGEGRETQYF
j_gene: TRBJ2-1; abundance: many; d_gene: NA; v_gene: TRBV9; CDR3nt: TGTGCCAGCAGCGTAGTCGGACTCAGAAATGAGCAGTTCTTC; CDR3aa: CASSVVGLRNEQFF
j_gene: TRBJ2-1; abundance: NA; d_gene: NA; v_gene: TRBV6-5; CDR3nt: TGTGCCAGCAGTTACGGGCAAGACCCCTACAATGAGCAGTTCTTC; CDR3aa: CASSYGQDPYNEQFF
j_gene: TRBJ1-1; abundance: once; d_gene: TRBD1; v_gene: TRBV18; CDR3nt: TGTGCCAGCCAGGGACAGTACGTCAAGGACACTGAAGCTTTCTTT; CDR3aa: CASQGQYVKDTEAFF
j_gene: TRBJ1-2; abundance: many; d_gene: NA; v_gene: TRBV7-2; CDR3nt: TGTGCCAGCAGCTTAGGAGGCCAGGCTCATGGCTACACCTTC; CDR3aa: CASSLGGQAHGYTF
j_gene: TRBJ2-7; abundance: NA; d_gene: NA; v_gene: TRBV5-1; CDR3nt: TGCGCCAGCAGCTTGGAATCGGGGCAGTACTACGAGCAGTACTTC; CDR3aa: CASSLESGQYYEQYF
j_gene: TRBJ2-7; abundance: NA; d_gene: NA; v_gene: TRBV6-2/TRBV6-3; CDR3nt: TGTGCCAGCAGCTCACAGGACAGAGTTTACGAGCAGTACTTC; CDR3aa: CASSSQDRVYEQYF
j_gene: TRBJ2-1; abundance: many; d_gene: NA; v_gene: TRBV12-3/TRBV12-4; CDR3nt: TGTGCCAGCAGTTTACAGGGAGATGAGCAGTTCTTC; CDR3aa: CASSLQGDEQFF
j_gene: TRBJ2-3; abundance: few; d_gene: TRBD2; v_gene: TRBV4-3; CDR3nt: TGCGCCAGCAGCCAAATAGCGGGGGAGCACACAGATACGCAGTATTTT; CDR3aa: CASSQIAGEHTDTQYF
j_gene: TRBJ1-1; abundance: many; d_gene: NA; v_gene: TRBV7-3; CDR3nt: TGTGCCAGCAGCTTAAGTCCCCGAGGACAGTGGAACACTGAAGCTTTCTTT; CDR3aa: CASSLSPRGQWNTEAFF